These 20 T cell receptor beta chains came from one sample sequenced in a study of blood T cell repertoires in COVID-19. Produced via immunoSEQ multiplex PCR; TCRdb's table is partial and in-frame only. Of a few hundred thousand clones listed, roughly 84% were seen once; the top ten hold 1.5%. The sample was peripheral blood. The source is a woman aged 40 to 50 who had recovered from COVID-19.

This chain connects TRBV6-6 to TRBJ1-4; D unresolved. CDR3 length: 13 amino acids. The V end lost 4 bases, the J end lost 8 bases, and 11 bases lay between the germline ends. CDR1 is MNHNY, CDR2 SVGAGI, per germline (reference sequence). Here the CDR3 reads CASSSTLYEKLFF. The CDR3 nucleotides read TGTGCCAGCAGTTCGACACTCTACGAAAAACTGTTTTTT.

A single count supports this clone. V gene TRBV19 combines with J gene TRBJ2-3, with D perhaps TRBD2 (8 bases). Germline CDR1 is LNHDA and CDR2 is SQIVND (reference sequence). This CDR3 has 15 amino acids. Trimming took off 9 bases at V and 2 bases at J, with 18 bases between the two ends. CDR3 nucleotide sequence: TGTGCCAGCCGAGGGGGCGGGGGGTACACAGATACGCAGTATTTT. As protein: CASRGGGGYTDTQYF.

J is TRBJ1-2 and V is TRBV28; the D is unclear. This CDR3 region has 12 residues. Germline V gene data show CDR1 as MDHEN and CDR2 as SYDVKM. V was clipped by 7 bases and J by 0 bases, with 6 bases between them. DNA of the CDR3: TGTGCCAGCACTCGAGCTAACTATGGCTACACCTTC. Translating it yields CASTRANYGYTF.

The chain combines TRBV10-3 with TRBJ1-3; tentatively, D is TRBD1 (6 bases). CDR1 and CDR2 from the germline V gene are ENHRY and SYGVKD. CDR3 length: 16 amino acids. Trimming stripped 8 bases from V and 0 bases from J, with 17 bases between. CDR3 sequence reads: CAIGASQGFSGNTIYF. The CDR3 DNA follows: TGTGCCATCGGGGCCTCACAGGGCTTCTCTGGAAACACCATATATTTT.

This chain uses TRBV14 with TRBJ1-2; 9 bases are a match to TRBD1. J lost 4 bases, V lost 4 bases, and 7 bases had no gene match. The CDR3 contains 15 residues. Germline V gene lookup returns CDR1 SGHDN and CDR2 FVKESK. The CDR3 loop is CASSPSTGGVYGYTF. In DNA form, the CDR3 reads TGTGCCAGCAGCCCCTCTACAGGGGGCGTCTATGGCTACACCTTC. Complete variable domain (other parts from reference TRBV14 and TRBJ1-2): EAGVTQFPSHSVIEKGQTVTLRCDPISGHDNLYWYRRVMGKEIKFLLHFVKESKQDESGMPNNRFLAERTGGTYSTLKVQPAELEDSGVYFCASSPSTGGVYGYTFGSGTRLTVV.

This chain links TRBV28 with TRBJ1-5; 8 bases line up with TRBD1. V lost 6 bases to trimming and J lost 0 bases; unmatched junction nucleotides: 7. The CDR3 runs 16 residues. In germline, CDR1 is MDHEN, CDR2 SYDVKM. The chain's CDR3 is CASRGTGLYSNQPQHF. For the CDR3, the DNA is TGTGCCAGCAGGGGGACAGGATTATATAGCAATCAGCCCCAGCATTTT.

This chain connects TRBV14 to TRBJ1-6; TRBD1 might be the D (5 bases). CDR1 and CDR2 from the germline V gene are SGHDN and FVKESK. This CDR3 has 13 amino acids. V lost 0 bases, J lost 14 bases, and 11 bases lay in between. This chain's CDR3 is CASSQDLDSSLHF. As DNA, the CDR3 is TGTGCCAGCAGCCAAGATCTCGACAGCTCCCTCCACTTT.

V gene TRBV30 combines with J gene TRBJ1-1; D is undetermined. CDR3 size: 13 residues. V lost 3 bases and J 5 bases, leaving 13 bases between the germline ends. Germline CDR1 reads GTSNPN; CDR2 reads SVGIG (reference sequence). CDR3 in DNA: TGTGCCTGGAGCCAACCCCTACGGACTGAAGCTTTCTTT. Encoded protein: CAWSQPLRTEAFF. Combining the CDR3 with reference TRBV30 and TRBJ1-1 gives the whole variable domain SQTIHQWPATLVQPVGSPLSLECTVEGTSNPNLYWYRQAAGRGLQLLFYSVGIGQISSEVPQNLSASRPQDRQFILSSKKLLLSDSGFYLCAWSQPLRTEAFFGQGTRLTVV.

This chain links TRBV29-1 with TRBJ2-7, with TRBD1 matching 8 bases. The CDR3 totals 13 residues. Germline V gene sequence: CDR1 SQVTM, CDR2 ANQGSEA. Trimming cost V 6 bases and J 0 bases; bases outside gene matches: 4. The CDR3 region has the DNA TGCAGCGTAAGACAGGGGAGCTCCTACGAGCAGTACTTC. The encoded protein is CSVRQGSSYEQYF.

The chain carries TRBV4-1 and TRBJ1-2; D perhaps matches TRBD1 (6 bases). The CDR3 totals 17 residues. Germline assignment: CDR1 MGHRA and CDR2 YSYEKL. Trimming pared 2 bases from V and 4 bases from J, leaving 20 bases between. The CDR3 DNA reads TGCGCCAGCAGCCAATCGCCGACAGGAGCCGAACTCTATGGCTACACCTTC. Its translation: CASSQSPTGAELYGYTF.

The rearrangement joins TRBV28 to TRBJ2-4, with D tentatively TRBD1 (6 bases). This CDR3 has 14 amino acids. Trimming stripped 2 bases from V and 6 bases from J, with 11 bases between. CDR1 and CDR2 from the germline V gene are MDHEN and SYDVKM. For the CDR3, the DNA is TGTGCCAGCAGTTTACGCCAGGGGAGAAACATTCAGTACTTC. It specifies CASSLRQGRNIQYF.

This sequence joins TRBV6-5 and TRBJ1-2; unclear D gene. From germline, CDR1 is MNHEY and CDR2 SVGAGI. CDR3 length: 14 residues. Deletions cut 0 bases from V and 4 bases from J, with 9 bases between. The CDR3 coding sequence is TGTGCCAGCAGTTACTCGGGCAGTAGCTATGGCTACACCTTC. Protein product: CASSYSGSSYGYTF.

The chain links TRBV19 to TRBJ2-7, with 9 bases aligning to TRBD1. The CDR3 loop spans 14 amino acids. Germline V gives CDR1 LNHDA, CDR2 SQIVND (reference sequence). The J segment lost 3 bases and the V segment lost 6 bases, leaving 6 bases of the junction unmatched. The CDR3 loop is CASSMGQGNYEQYF. In DNA form, the CDR3 reads TGTGCCAGTAGCATGGGACAGGGAAACTACGAGCAGTACTTC.

The V and J genes are TRBV12-3 or TRBV12-4 and TRBJ1-1, with a possible D match to TRBD1 (5 bases). V lost 7 bases to trimming and J lost 10 bases, with 16 bases between them. The length of the CDR3 is 12 residues. CDR3 DNA: TGTGCCAGCACCGCGACCTCGGGGGGAGCTTTCTTT. Residues: CASTATSGGAFF.

The rearrangement joins TRBV5-1 to TRBJ1-2; the match to TRBD1 covers 7 bases. Trimming at V came to 5 bases and at J to 4 bases, leaving 8 bases not matched to a gene. CDR3 length: 14 residues. The germline gives CDR1 SGHRS, CDR2 YFSETQ. CDR3 region: CASRGEGQIYGYTF. The CDR3 coding sequence is TGCGCCAGCAGGGGCGAGGGACAGATCTATGGCTACACCTTC.

The V gene is TRBV6-5, the J gene TRBJ2-2; D is perhaps TRBD1 (7 bases). Trimming stripped 7 bases from V and 2 bases from J, with 11 bases between. The CDR3 covers 14 residues. In germline, CDR1 is MNHEY, CDR2 SVGAGI. The CDR3 DNA is TGTGCCAGCATGACAGGGACTAACACCGGGGAGCTGTTTTTT. It translates to CASMTGTNTGELFF.

This clone was recorded a few times. The chain combines TRBV10-3 with TRBJ2-7; possible D gene TRBD2, 6 bases. The length of the CDR3 is 13 residues. In germline, CDR1 is ENHRY, CDR2 SYGVKD. Between the trimmed V and J ends, which lost 3 bases and 6 bases, there was a span of 12 bases. As DNA, the CDR3 is TGTGCCATCAGTGACGGGGCGGGGTTCGAGCAGTACTTC. Protein: CAISDGAGFEQYF.

The CDR3 sequence is CASTDRPGANVLTF. The CDR3 DNA reads TGTGCCAGTACGGACAGGCCGGGGGCCAACGTCCTGACTTTC. J is TRBJ2-6 and V is TRBV2; 7 bases line up with TRBD1. The CDR3 runs to 14 residues. Trimming at V came to 9 bases and at J to 4 bases, leaving 6 bases not matched to a gene. The V gene's germline CDR1 is SNHLY and CDR2 FYNNEI.

The chain carries TRBV7-2 and TRBJ1-6; D ambiguous. V was pared by 5 bases and J by 0 bases, with 11 bases between. CDR1 is SGHTA and CDR2 is FQGNSA in the germline V gene. This CDR3 is built from 16 residues. CDR3 region: CASSPGGSSYNSPLHF. The CDR3 DNA reads as TGTGCCAGCAGCCCCGGAGGGAGCTCCTATAATTCACCCCTCCACTTT. Supplemented by reference TRBV7-2 and TRBJ1-6, the full variable domain reads GAGVSQSPSNKVTEKGKDVELRCDPISGHTALYWYRQSLGQGLEFLIYFQGNSAPDKSGLPSDRFSAERTGGSVSTLTIQRTQQEDSAVYLCASSPGGSSYNSPLHFGNGTRLTVT.

The chain carries TRBV30 and TRBJ2-7; D not resolved. Trimming cost V 2 bases and J 0 bases, with 5 bases left between them. CDR3 length: 12 amino acids. The V gene's germline CDR1 is GTSNPN and CDR2 SVGIG (reference sequence). DNA for the CDR3: TGTGCCTGGAGTCCGAGCTCCTACGAGCAGTACTTC. Translating it yields CAWSPSSYEQYF.